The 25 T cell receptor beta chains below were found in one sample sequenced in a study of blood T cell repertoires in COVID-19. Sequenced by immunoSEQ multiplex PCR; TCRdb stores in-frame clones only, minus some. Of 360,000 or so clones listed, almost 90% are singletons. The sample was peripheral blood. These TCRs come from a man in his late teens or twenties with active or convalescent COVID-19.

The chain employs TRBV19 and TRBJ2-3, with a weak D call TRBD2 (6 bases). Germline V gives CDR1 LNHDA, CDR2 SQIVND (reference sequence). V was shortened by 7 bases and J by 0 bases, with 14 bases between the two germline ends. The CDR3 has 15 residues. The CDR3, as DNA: TGTGCCAGTACCCTTAGCGGACCTAGCACAGATACGCAGTATTTT. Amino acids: CASTLSGPSTDTQYF. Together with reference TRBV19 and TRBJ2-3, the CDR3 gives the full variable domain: DGGITQSPKYLFRKEGQNVTLSCEQNLNHDAMYWYRQDPGQGLRLIYYSQIVNDFQKGDIAEGYSVSREKKESFPLTVTSAQKNPTAFYLCASTLSGPSTDTQYFGPGTRLTVL.

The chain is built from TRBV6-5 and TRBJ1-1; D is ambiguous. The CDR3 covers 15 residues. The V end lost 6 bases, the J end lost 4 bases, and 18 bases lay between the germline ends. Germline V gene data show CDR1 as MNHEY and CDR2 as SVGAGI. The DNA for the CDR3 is TGTGCCAGCAGGCCCGCAGCTTTTGCGGGCACTGAAGCTTTCTTT. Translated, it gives CASRPAAFAGTEAFF.

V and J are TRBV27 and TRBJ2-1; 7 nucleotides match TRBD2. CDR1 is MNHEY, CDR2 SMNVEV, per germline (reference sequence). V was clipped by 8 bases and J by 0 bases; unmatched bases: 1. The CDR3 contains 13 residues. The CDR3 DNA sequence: TGTGCCAGCGGGGACTACTCCTACAATGAGCAGTTCTTC. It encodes CASGDYSYNEQFF.

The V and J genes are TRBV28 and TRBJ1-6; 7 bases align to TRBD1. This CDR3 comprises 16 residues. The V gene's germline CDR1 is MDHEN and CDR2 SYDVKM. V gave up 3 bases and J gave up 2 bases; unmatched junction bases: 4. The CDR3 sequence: CASSFSQGPYNSPLHF. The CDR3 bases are TGTGCCAGCAGTTTCTCACAGGGGCCCTATAATTCACCCCTCCACTTT.

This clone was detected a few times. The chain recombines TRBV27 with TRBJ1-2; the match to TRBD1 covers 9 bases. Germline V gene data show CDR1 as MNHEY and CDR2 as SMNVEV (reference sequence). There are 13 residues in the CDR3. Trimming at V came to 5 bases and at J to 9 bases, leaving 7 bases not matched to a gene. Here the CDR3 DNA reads TGTGCCAGCAGTGGGACAGGGAGTGGCCGCTACACCTTC. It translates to CASSGTGSGRYTF.

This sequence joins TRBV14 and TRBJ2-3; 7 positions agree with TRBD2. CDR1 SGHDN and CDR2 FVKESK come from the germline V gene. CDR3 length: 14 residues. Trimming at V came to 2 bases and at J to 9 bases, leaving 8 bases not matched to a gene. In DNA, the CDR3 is TGTGCCAGCAGCCAACAGCTAGCGGTAGACACGCAGTATTTT. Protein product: CASSQQLAVDTQYF.

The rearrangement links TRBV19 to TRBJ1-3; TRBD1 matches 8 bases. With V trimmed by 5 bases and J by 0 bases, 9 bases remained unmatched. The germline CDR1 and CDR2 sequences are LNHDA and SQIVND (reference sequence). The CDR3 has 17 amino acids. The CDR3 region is CASSQAGGHFSGNTIYF. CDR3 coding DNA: TGTGCCAGTAGTCAGGCAGGGGGCCACTTCTCTGGAAACACCATATATTTT.

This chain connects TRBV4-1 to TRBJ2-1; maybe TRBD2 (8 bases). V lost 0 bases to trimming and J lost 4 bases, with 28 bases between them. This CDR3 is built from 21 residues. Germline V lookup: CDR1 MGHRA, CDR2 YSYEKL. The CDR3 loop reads CASSQDSATGRLAGQYNEQFF. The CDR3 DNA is TGCGCCAGCAGCCAAGATTCAGCGACAGGGCGGCTAGCGGGCCAATACAATGAGCAGTTCTTC.

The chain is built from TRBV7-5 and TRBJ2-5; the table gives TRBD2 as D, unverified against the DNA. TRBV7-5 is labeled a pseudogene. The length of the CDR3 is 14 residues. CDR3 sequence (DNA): TGTGCCAGAAGCTATAGCGGGGGAGGCGAGACCCAGTACTTC. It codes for CARSYSGGGETQYF.

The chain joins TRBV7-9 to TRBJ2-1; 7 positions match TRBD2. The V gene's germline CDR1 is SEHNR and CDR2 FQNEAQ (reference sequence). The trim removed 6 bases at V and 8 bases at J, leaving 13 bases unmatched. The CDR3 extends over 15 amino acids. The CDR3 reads CASRGFAGVFDEQFF. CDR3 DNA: TGTGCCAGCAGGGGGTTCGCGGGGGTCTTCGATGAGCAGTTCTTC.

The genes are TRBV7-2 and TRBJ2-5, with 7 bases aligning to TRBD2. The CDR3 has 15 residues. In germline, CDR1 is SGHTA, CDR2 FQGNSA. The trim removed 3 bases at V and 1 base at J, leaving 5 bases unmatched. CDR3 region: CASSLNGLVQETQYF. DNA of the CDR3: TGTGCCAGCAGCTTGAACGGACTAGTCCAAGAGACCCAGTACTTC.

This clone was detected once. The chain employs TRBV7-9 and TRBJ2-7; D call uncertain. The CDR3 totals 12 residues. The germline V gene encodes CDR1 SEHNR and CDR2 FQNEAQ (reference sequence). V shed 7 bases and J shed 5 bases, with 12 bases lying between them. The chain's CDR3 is CASTGPAHEQYF. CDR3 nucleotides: TGTGCCAGCACCGGGCCAGCCCACGAGCAGTACTTC. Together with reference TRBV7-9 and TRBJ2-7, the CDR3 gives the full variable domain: DTGVSQNPRHKITKRGQNVTFRCDPISEHNRLYWYRQTLGQGPEFLTYFQNEAQLEKSRLLSDRFSAERPKGSFSTLEIQRTEQGDSAMYLCASTGPAHEQYFGPGTRLTVT.

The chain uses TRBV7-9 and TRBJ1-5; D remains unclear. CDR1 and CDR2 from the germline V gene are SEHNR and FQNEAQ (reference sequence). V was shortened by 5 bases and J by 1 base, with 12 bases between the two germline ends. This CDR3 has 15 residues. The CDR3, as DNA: TGTGCCAGCAGCGTGGGCTCAGTCAGCAATCAGCCCCAGCATTTT. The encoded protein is CASSVGSVSNQPQHF.

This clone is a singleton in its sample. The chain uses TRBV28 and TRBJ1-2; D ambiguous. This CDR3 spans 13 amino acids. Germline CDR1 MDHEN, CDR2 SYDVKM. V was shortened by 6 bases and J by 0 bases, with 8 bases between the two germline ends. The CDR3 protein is CASRDPANYGYTF. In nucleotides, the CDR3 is TGTGCCAGCAGAGATCCAGCTAACTATGGCTACACCTTC.

CDR3 sequence reads: CASSLGGTGHEKLFF. Here the CDR3 DNA reads TGTGCCAGCAGCTTAGGCGGGACAGGACATGAAAAACTGTTTTTT. The chain employs TRBV5-5 and TRBJ1-4; 8 nucleotides match TRBD1. This CDR3 spans 15 amino acids. Germline CDR1 SGHKS, CDR2 YYEKEE (reference sequence). J was trimmed by 6 bases and V by 2 bases; bases with no gene match: 6.

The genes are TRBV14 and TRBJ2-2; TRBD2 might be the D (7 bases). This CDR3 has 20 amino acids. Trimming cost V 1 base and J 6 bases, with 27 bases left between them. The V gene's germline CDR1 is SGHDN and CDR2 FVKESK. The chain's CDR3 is CASSQGDFWGGPKPPGELFF. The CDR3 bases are TGTGCCAGCAGCCAAGGGGACTTTTGGGGGGGCCCTAAGCCTCCCGGGGAGCTGTTTTTT.

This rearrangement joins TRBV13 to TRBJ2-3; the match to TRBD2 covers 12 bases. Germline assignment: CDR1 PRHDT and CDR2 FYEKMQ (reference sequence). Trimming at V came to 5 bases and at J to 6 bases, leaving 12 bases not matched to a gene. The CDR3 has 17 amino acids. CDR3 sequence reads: CASSAQTSGSWLDTQYF. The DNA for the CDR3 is TGTGCCAGCAGCGCCCAGACTAGCGGGAGTTGGTTGGATACGCAGTATTTT.

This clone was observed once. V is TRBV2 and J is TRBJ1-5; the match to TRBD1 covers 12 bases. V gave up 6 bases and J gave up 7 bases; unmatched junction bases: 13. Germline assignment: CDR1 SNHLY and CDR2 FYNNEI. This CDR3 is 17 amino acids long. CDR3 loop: CASSVGTGGSLQQPQHF. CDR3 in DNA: TGTGCCAGCAGCGTCGGGACAGGGGGCAGTCTTCAACAGCCCCAGCATTTT.

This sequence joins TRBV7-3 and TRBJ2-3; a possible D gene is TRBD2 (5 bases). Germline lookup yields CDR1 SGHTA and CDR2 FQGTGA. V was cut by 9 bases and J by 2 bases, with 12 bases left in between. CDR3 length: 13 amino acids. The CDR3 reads CASRAEATDTQYF. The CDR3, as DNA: TGTGCCAGTAGAGCGGAGGCCACAGATACGCAGTATTTT.

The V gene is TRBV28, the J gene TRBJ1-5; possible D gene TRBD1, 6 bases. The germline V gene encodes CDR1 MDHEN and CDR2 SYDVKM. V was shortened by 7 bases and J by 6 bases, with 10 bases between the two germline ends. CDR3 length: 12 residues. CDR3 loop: CASIGGAQPQHF. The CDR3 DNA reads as TGTGCCAGCATTGGGGGCGCTCAGCCCCAGCATTTT.

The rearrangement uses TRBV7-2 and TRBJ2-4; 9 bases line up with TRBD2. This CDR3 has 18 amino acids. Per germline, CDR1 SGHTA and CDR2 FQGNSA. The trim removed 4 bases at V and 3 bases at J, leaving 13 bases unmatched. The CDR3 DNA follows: TGTGCCAGCAGCTACGGGACTAGCTCAGGGCAGGGCAAAAACATTCAGTACTTC. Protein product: CASSYGTSSGQGKNIQYF.

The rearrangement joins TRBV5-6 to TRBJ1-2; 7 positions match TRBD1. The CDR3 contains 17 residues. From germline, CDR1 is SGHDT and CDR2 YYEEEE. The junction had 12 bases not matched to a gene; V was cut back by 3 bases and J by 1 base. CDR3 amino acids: CASSSGPRDRNNYGYTF. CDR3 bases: TGTGCCAGCAGCTCGGGACCCCGGGACAGAAATAACTATGGCTACACCTTC.

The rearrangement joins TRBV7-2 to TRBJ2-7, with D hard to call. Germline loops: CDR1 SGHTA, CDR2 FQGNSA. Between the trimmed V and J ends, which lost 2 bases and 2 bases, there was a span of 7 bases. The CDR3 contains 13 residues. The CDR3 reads CASSLRGPYEQYF. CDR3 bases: TGTGCCAGCAGCTTACGCGGCCCCTACGAGCAGTACTTC.

CDR3 DNA sequence: TGCGCCAGCAGCTTGGTTGGACACTCCTTCGCTGGAAACACCATATATTTT. Encoded protein: CASSLVGHSFAGNTIYF. V gene TRBV5-1 combines with J gene TRBJ1-3, with D perhaps matching TRBD1 (5 bases). Germline V gives CDR1 SGHRS, CDR2 YFSETQ. This CDR3 region has 17 residues. The V gene lost 0 bases and the J gene lost 2 bases, with 15 bases spanning the gap.

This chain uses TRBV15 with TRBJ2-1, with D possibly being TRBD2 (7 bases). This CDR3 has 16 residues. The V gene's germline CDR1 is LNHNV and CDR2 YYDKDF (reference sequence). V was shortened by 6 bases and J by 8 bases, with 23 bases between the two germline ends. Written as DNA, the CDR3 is TGTGCCACCAGGAGGAGGGCGGGAGCCCCAGGGGATGAGCAGTTCTTC. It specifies CATRRRAGAPGDEQFF. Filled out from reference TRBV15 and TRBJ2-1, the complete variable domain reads DAMVIQNPRYQVTQFGKPVTLSCSQTLNHNVMYWYQQKSSQAPKLLFHYYDKDFNNEADTPDNFQSRRPNTSFCFLDIRSPGLGDTAMYLCATRRRAGAPGDEQFFGPGTRLTVL.